Listed below are T cell receptor beta chains from one sample, sequenced in a study of follicular helper T cells after annual influenza vaccination. Sequencing used immunoSEQ multiplex PCR; TCRdb keeps in-frame clones, though not all of them. The sample contains about 2,100 clones, 84% of which appear only once. The sample here was CXCR5+ CD38- circulating T follicular helper cells from blood, taken 7 days after influenza vaccination. Every receptor here comes from an adult who received the influenza vaccine. The CDR3 runs from the conserved cysteine through the conserved F or W. Each record gives: V gene, J gene, clone size, CDR3 protein. The size entry is marked missing in some rows and otherwise reads once, few, many or a size class.

>TRBV28|TRBJ2-1|NA
CASSPHGPVSYNEQFF
>TRBV5-6|TRBJ2-6|NA
CASSLLVSGANVLTF
>TRBV30|TRBJ1-3|NA
CARRDSGNTIYF
>TRBV7-3|TRBJ1-2|few
CASSPGPGGYTF
>TRBV7-2|TRBJ1-2|few
CASSLARPGSGPYTF
>TRBV29-1|TRBJ2-1|NA
CSSLGDRETNEQFF
>TRBV27|TRBJ2-1|NA
CASRNKGQGLVSHEQFF
>TRBV9|TRBJ2-3|NA
CASSRTGTSGRGTDTQYF
>TRBV4-3|TRBJ2-3|NA
CASSPFSTSGGLTDTQYF
>TRBV6-5|TRBJ1-3|NA
CASSRQGFSGNTIYF
>TRBV5-1|TRBJ2-3|NA
CASSLGGGDHHQWYF
>TRBV6-5|TRBJ1-1|NA
CASSPHMRVNTEAFF
>TRBV6-5|TRBJ2-1|NA
CASSLAPGSYNEQFF
>TRBV27|TRBJ1-2|NA
CASSSRAGGYTF
>TRBV12-5|TRBJ2-1|NA
CASALGGGREQFF
>TRBV2|TRBJ2-5|once
CASSEPGRPGETQYF
>TRBV6-5|TRBJ1-2|NA
CASSYPGTAGYTF
>TRBV20-1|TRBJ2-4|NA
CSASSGDIQYF
>TRBV6-5|TRBJ1-1|NA
CASSSQDYNTEAFF
>TRBV30|TRBJ2-2|NA
CAWSLPGELFF
>TRBV5-1|TRBJ1-1|once
CASSGDRVGTEAFF
>TRBV29-1|TRBJ1-5|NA
CSVQTGRGQPQHF
>TRBV5-5|TRBJ2-3|NA
CASILGTGWASDTQYF
>TRBV5-1|TRBJ1-1|NA
CASSLAPGQGNTEAFF
>TRBV29-1|TRBJ2-1|NA
CSVERGVKSYNEQFF